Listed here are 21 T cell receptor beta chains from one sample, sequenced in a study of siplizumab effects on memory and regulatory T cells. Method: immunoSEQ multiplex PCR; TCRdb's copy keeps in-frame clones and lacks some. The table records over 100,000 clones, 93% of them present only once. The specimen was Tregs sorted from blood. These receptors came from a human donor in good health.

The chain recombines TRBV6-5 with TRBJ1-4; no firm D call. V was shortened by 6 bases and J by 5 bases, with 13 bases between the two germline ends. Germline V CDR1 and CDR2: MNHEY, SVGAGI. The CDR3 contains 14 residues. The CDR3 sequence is CASRTGLRNEKLFF. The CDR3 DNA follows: TGTGCCAGCAGAACCGGGCTACGAAATGAAAAACTGTTTTTT.

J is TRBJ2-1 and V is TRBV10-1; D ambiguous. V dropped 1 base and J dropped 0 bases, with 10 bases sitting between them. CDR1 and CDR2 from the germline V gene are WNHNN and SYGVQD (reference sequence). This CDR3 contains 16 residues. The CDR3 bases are TGCGCCAGCAGTGAGTGTAATATAAGCTCCTACAATGAGCAGTTCTTC. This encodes CASSECNISSYNEQFF.

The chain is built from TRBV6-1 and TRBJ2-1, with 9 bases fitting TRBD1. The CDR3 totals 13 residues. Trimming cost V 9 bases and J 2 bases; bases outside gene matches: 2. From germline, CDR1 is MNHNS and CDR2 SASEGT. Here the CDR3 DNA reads TGTGCCAGTCGGACAGGGGCCTACAATGAGCAGTTCTTC. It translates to CASRTGAYNEQFF.

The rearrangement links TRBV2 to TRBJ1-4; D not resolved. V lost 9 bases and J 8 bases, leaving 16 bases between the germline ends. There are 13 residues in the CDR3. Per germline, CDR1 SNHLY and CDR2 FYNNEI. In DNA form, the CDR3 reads TGTGCCAGTACGAGAGAATGGAAGGAAAAACTGTTTTTT. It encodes CASTREWKEKLFF.

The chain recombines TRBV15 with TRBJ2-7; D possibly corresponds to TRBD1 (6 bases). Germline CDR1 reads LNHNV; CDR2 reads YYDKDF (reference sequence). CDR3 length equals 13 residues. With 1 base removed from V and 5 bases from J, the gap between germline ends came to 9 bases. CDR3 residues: CATSRGNRDEQYF. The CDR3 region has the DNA TGTGCCACCAGCAGAGGAAACAGGGACGAGCAGTACTTC.

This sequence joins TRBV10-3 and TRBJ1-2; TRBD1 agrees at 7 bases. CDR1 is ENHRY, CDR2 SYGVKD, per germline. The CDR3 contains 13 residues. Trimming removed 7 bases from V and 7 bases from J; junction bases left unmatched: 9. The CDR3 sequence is CAIKPTGPSGYTF. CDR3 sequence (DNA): TGTGCCATCAAGCCGACAGGGCCGAGTGGCTACACCTTC.

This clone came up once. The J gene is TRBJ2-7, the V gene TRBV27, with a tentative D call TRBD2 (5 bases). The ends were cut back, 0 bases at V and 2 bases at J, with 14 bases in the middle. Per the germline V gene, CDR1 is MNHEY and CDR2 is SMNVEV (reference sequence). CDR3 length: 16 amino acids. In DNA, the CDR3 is TGTGCCAGCAGTTTATCCGGGGTTGGTATCGCCTACGAGCAGTACTTC. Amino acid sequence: CASSLSGVGIAYEQYF.

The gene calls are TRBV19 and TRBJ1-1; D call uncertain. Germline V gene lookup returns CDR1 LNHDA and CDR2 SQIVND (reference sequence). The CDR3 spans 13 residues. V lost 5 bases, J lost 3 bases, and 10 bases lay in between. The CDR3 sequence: CASSAGSYTEAFF. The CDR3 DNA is TGTGCCAGTAGTGCTGGGAGCTACACTGAAGCTTTCTTT.

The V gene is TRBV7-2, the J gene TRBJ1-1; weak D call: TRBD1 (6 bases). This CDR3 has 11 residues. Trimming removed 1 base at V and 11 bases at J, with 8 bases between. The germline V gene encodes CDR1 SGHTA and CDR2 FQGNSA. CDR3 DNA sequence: TGTGCCAGCAGCTTAGACAGGGTGGCTTTCTTT. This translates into CASSLDRVAFF. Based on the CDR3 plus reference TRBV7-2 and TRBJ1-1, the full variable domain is GAGVSQSPSNKVTEKGKDVELRCDPISGHTALYWYRQSLGQGLEFLIYFQGNSAPDKSGLPSDRFSAERTGGSVSTLTIQRTQQEDSAVYLCASSLDRVAFFGQGTRLTVV.

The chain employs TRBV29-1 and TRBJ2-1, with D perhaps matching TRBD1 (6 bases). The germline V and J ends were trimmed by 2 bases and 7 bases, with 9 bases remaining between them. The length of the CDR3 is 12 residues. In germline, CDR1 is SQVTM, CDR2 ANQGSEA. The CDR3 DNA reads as TGCAGCGTTGAACCGGACAGTAATGAGCAGTTCTTC. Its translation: CSVEPDSNEQFF.

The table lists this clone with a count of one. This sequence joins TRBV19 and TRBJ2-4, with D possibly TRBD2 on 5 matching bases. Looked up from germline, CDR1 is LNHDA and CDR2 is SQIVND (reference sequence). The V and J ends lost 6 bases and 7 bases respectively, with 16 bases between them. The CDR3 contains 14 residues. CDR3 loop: CASRDWREENIQYF. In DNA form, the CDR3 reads TGTGCCAGTAGGGACTGGCGAGAGGAGAACATTCAGTACTTC.

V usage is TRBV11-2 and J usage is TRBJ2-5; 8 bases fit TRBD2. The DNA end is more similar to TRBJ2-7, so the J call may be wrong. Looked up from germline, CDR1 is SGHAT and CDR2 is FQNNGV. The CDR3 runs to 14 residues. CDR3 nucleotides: TGTGCCAGCAGCCGTAGCGGGGTAACCTACGAGCAGTACTTC. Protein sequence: CASSRSGVTYEQYF.

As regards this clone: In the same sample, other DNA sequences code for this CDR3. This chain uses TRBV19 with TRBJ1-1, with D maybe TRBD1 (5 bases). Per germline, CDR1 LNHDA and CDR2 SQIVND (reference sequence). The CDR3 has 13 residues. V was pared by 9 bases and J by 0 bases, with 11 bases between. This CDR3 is CASRGPMNTEAFF. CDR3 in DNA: TGTGCCAGCCGGGGCCCGATGAACACTGAAGCTTTCTTT.

CDR3 DNA: TGTGCCAGTAGTGGGAACACAGGGCTCACTGAAGCTTTCTTT. Protein sequence: CASSGNTGLTEAFF. This rearrangement joins TRBV19 to TRBJ1-1, with TRBD1 as a possible D gene (6 bases). The CDR3 runs 14 residues. Germline V gene lookup returns CDR1 LNHDA and CDR2 SQIVND (reference sequence). Trimming took off 5 bases at V and 4 bases at J, with 14 bases between the two ends.

CDR3 sequence reads: CASSIGEPWQTQYF. For the CDR3, the DNA is TGTGCCAGTAGTATAGGTGAACCTTGGCAGACCCAGTACTTC. The gene calls are TRBV19 and TRBJ2-5, with D hard to call. With 1 base removed from V and 6 bases from J, the gap between germline ends came to 12 bases. Germline loops: CDR1 LNHDA, CDR2 SQIVND (reference sequence). The CDR3 has 14 residues.

Here the CDR3 DNA reads TGTGCCAGTAGTGACAAGTCCAATCAGCCCCAGCATTTT. Its translation is CASSDKSNQPQHF. The V and J genes are TRBV19 and TRBJ1-5; D gene ambiguous. Trimming took off 5 bases at V and 3 bases at J, with 8 bases between the two ends. CDR1 and CDR2 from the germline V gene are LNHDA and SQIVND (reference sequence). The length of the CDR3 is 13 residues.

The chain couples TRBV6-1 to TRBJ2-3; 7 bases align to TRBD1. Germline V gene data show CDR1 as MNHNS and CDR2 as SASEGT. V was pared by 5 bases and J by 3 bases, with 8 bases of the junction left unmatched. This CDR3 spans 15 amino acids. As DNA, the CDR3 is TGTGCCAGCAGTACAAGGGGGCGAGGTACAGATACGCAGTATTTT. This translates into CASSTRGRGTDTQYF.

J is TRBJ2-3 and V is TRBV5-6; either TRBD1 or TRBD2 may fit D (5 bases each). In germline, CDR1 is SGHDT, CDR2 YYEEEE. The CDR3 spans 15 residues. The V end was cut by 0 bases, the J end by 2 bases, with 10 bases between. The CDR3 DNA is TGTGCCAGCAGCTTGGTGGGGGTCTTCACAGATACGCAGTATTTT. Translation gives CASSLVGVFTDTQYF.

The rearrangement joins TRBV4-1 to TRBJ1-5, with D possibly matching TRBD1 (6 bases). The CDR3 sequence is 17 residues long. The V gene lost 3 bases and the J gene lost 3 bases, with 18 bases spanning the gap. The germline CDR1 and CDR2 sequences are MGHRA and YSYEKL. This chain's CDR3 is CASSHSRGGGNNQPQHF. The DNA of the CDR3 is TGCGCCAGCAGCCATTCCCGAGGGGGGGGTAACAATCAGCCCCAGCATTTT.

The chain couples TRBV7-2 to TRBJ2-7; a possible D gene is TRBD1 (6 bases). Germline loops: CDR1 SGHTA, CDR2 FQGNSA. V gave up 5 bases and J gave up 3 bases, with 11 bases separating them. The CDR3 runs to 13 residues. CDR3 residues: CASSPHRVYEQYF. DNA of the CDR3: TGTGCCAGCAGCCCCCACAGGGTCTACGAGCAGTACTTC.

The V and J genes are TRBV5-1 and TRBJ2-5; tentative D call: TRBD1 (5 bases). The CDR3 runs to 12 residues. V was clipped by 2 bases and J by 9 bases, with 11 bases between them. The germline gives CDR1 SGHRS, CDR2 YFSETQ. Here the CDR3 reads CASSFRGDSQYF. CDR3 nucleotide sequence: TGCGCCAGCAGCTTTAGGGGCGATTCCCAGTACTTC.